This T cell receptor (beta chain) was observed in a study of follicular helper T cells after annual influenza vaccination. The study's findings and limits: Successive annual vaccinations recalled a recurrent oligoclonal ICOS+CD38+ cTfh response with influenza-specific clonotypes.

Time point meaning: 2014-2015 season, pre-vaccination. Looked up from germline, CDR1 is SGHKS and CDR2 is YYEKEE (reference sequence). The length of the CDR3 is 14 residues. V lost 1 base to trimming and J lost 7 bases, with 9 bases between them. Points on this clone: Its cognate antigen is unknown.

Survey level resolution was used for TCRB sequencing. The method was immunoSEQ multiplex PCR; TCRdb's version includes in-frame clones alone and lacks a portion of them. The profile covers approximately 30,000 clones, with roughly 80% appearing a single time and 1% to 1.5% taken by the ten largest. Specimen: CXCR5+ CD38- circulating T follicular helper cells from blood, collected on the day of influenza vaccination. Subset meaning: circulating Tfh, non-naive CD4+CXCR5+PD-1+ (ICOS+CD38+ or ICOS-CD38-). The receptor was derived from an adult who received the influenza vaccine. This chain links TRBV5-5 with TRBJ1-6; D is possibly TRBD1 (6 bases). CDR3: CASSLQGMNSPLHF. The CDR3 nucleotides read TGTGCCAGCAGCTTGCAGGGGATGAATTCACCCCTCCACTTT.